The rows below give T cell receptor beta chains drawn from one sample of a study of shared clonotypes between healthy human individuals. Assay: immunoSEQ multiplex PCR; the TCRdb copy retains only in-frame clones and omits some. Among some 2,100,000 clones, about 92% were seen once, and the ten largest hold under 2%. The specimen was naive CD8+ T cells from PBMCs. These receptors were taken from a man between 18 and 35 years old in good health. Some clones in this sample may be carry-over from other donors' samples. The CDR3 runs from the conserved cysteine through the conserved F or W. A D gene is named only where the DNA matches it firmly. Part of the rows lack a size; the others show once, few, many or a class for expanded clones.

j_call v_call clone_size d_call cdr3_aa cdr3_nt
TRBJ2-3 TRBV27 . TRBD1 CASSPRQGLDTQYF TGTGCCAGCAGTCCCAGACAGGGATTAGATACGCAGTATTTT
TRBJ2-2 TRBV9 . TRBD2 CASSDPMTSGRAAWTGELFF TGTGCCAGCAGCGACCCGATGACTAGCGGGAGGGCCGCGTGGACCGGGGAGCTGTTTTTT
TRBJ2-2 TRBV28 . TRBD1 CASRYRDRNTGELFF TGTGCCAGCAGATACCGGGACAGGAACACCGGGGAGCTGTTTTTT
TRBJ2-7 TRBV5-1 . TRBD2 CASSLARKAGGNEQYF TGCGCCAGCAGCTTGGCCAGGAAAGCGGGAGGTAACGAGCAGTACTTC
TRBJ1-2 TRBV15 once . CATSILGFGYTF .
TRBJ2-7 TRBV4-1 . TRBD2 CASSLIHAPSGSYEQYF TGCGCCAGCAGCCTAATCCACGCTCCTAGCGGGAGTTACGAGCAGTACTTC
TRBJ1-5 TRBV2 . TRBD1 CASSPGTGVQYSNQPQHF TGTGCCAGCAGTCCCGGGACAGGGGTTCAATATAGCAATCAGCCCCAGCATTTT
TRBJ2-1 TRBV27 . TRBD1 CASSLGQGPVREQFF TGTGCCAGCAGTCTGGGACAGGGGCCCGTTAGAGAGCAGTTCTTC
TRBJ1-5 TRBV28 . . CASSPAGQPQHF TGTGCCAGCAGTCCGGCAGGTCAGCCCCAGCATTTT
TRBJ2-3 TRBV27 . . CASSLVGGVSTDTQYF TGTGCCAGCAGTTTAGTTGGCGGGGTAAGCACAGATACGCAGTATTTT
TRBJ2-3 TRBV7-8 . TRBD2 CASSVGLAGTTDTQYF TGTGCCAGCAGCGTCGGACTAGCGGGAACCACAGATACGCAGTATTTT
TRBJ1-1 TRBV5-1 . TRBD1 CASSPGTGWTEAFF TGCGCCAGCAGCCCAGGGACAGGGTGGACTGAAGCTTTCTTT
TRBJ2-3 TRBV27 . . CASSLRGTRTDTQYF TGTGCCAGCAGTTTACGGGGGACTCGCACAGATACGCAGTATTTT
TRBJ1-6 TRBV7-9 . TRBD1 CASSLAQGDNSPLHF TGTGCCAGCAGCTTAGCGCAGGGGGACAATTCACCCCTCCACTTT
TRBJ2-3 TRBV12-5 . . CASGFQTPQGNTDTQYF TGTGCTAGTGGTTTCCAGACCCCCCAGGGAAACACAGATACGCAGTATTTT
TRBJ2-7 TRBV13 . . CASSWGPAGEQYF TGTGCCAGCAGCTGGGGACCGGCGGGCGAGCAGTACTTC
TRBJ2-3 TRBV5-1 . TRBD1 CASSAGQGTDTQYF TGCGCCAGCAGCGCGGGACAGGGGACAGATACGCAGTATTTT
TRBJ2-7 TRBV7-9 . TRBD2 CASTLLAGGDEQYF TGTGCCAGCACCTTACTAGCGGGAGGAGACGAGCAGTACTTC
TRBJ2-1 TRBV11-2 . . CASSFSGNSYNEQFF TGTGCCAGCAGCTTCAGCGGAAACTCCTACAATGAGCAGTTCTTC
TRBJ2-2 TRBV4-1 . . CASSQDHGGSTGELFF TGCGCCAGCAGCCAAGATCATGGAGGGAGCACCGGGGAGCTGTTTTTT
TRBJ2-5 TRBV4-2 . TRBD2 CASSPEGSGRSEETQYF TGTGCCAGCAGTCCTGAGGGGAGCGGGAGATCGGAAGAGACCCAGTACTTC
TRBJ2-1 TRBV19 . . CASSMGRSSYNEQFF TGTGCCAGTAGTATGGGACGTAGCTCCTACAATGAGCAGTTCTTC
TRBJ2-5 TRBV7-8 . . CASSFGPGRQETQYF TGTGCCAGCAGCTTCGGCCCTGGACGACAAGAGACCCAGTACTTC
TRBJ2-2 TRBV6-5 . TRBD1 CASSQTGGAGELFF TGTGCCAGCAGCCAGACAGGGGGGGCCGGGGAGCTGTTTTTT
TRBJ2-7 TRBV4-3 . TRBD2 CASSQTSGAYEQYF TGCGCCAGCAGCCAGACTAGCGGGGCCTACGAGCAGTACTTC
TRBJ2-7 TRBV27 . TRBD1 CASSLLTDRGPYEQYF TGTGCCAGCAGTTTATTGACGGACAGGGGCCCCTACGAGCAGTACTTC
TRBJ2-5 TRBV5-6 . . CASSLVSTTQETQYF TGTGCCAGCAGCTTGGTGTCTACAACACAAGAGACCCAGTACTTC
TRBJ2-2 TRBV30 . . CAGAVANTGELFF TGTGCCGGAGCGGTCGCGAACACCGGGGAGCTGTTTTTT
TRBJ1-2 TRBV27 . . CASSPGRHYGYTF TGTGCCAGCAGTCCGGGGCGTCACTATGGCTACACCTTC
TRBJ2-3 TRBV27 . TRBD2 CASSFRTSGLTDTQYF TGTGCCAGCAGTTTTAGGACTAGCGGGCTTACAGATACGCAGTATTTT
TRBJ2-7 TRBV11-3 . . CASSLDFGEQYF TGTGCCAGCAGCTTAGACTTCGGCGAGCAGTACTTC
TRBJ2-7 TRBV7-6 . . CASSPRTEYEQYF TGTGCCAGCAGCCCCCGGACAGAGTACGAGCAGTACTTC
TRBJ2-7 TRBV5-6 . TRBD1 CASSIGTGAPHEQYF TGTGCCAGCAGCATCGGGACAGGGGCCCCCCACGAGCAGTACTTC
TRBJ1-1 TRBV19 once . CASGDTNTEAFF TGTGCCAGTGGAGACACCAACACTGAAGCTTTCTTT
TRBJ2-7 TRBV27 . . CASSSQGTDEQYF TGTGCCAGCAGTTCCCAGGGGACCGACGAGCAGTACTTC
TRBJ2-7 TRBV28 . . CASSLGHGNSYEQYF TGTGCCAGCAGTTTAGGTCACGGGAATTCCTACGAGCAGTACTTC
TRBJ2-1 TRBV7-3 . . CASSLEMLNEQFF TGTGCCAGCAGCTTGGAGATGCTCAATGAGCAGTTCTTC
TRBJ2-5 TRBV7-9 . . CASSPGGADGETQYF TGTGCCAGCAGCCCTGGCGGCGCCGACGGTGAGACCCAGTACTTC
TRBJ1-5 TRBV23-1 once TRBD1 CASSQYGRTGVCNQPQHF TGCGCCAGCAGTCAATATGGTCGGACAGGGGTTTGCAATCAGCCCCAGCATTTT
TRBJ2-1 TRBV6-1 . TRBD2 CASSPAGGYNEQFF TGTGCCAGCAGTCCAGCGGGAGGTTACAATGAGCAGTTCTTC
TRBJ2-1 TRBV27 . . CASSLGLAPYNEQFF TGTGCCAGCAGCCTAGGGTTGGCCCCCTACAATGAGCAGTTCTTC
TRBJ1-4 TRBV18 . . CASSSSYTAQATNEKLFF TGTGCCAGCTCATCCTCTTATACCGCACAAGCAACTAATGAAAAACTGTTTTTT
TRBJ2-2 TRBV2 . . CASSREPPGTNTGELFF TGTGCCAGCAGTAGGGAGCCGCCAGGGACGAACACCGGGGAGCTGTTTTTT
TRBJ2-5 TRBV29-1 . TRBD2 CSVDGLAGNRETQYF TGCAGCGTTGACGGGCTAGCGGGAAATCGGGAGACCCAGTACTTC
TRBJ1-3 TRBV28 . . CASSLQANSGNTIYF TGTGCCAGCAGTTTGCAGGCGAATTCTGGAAACACCATATATTTT
TRBJ2-7 TRBV27 . . CASSLSGRPYSYEQYF TGTGCCAGCAGTTTATCAGGCCGGCCGTATTCCTACGAGCAGTACTTC
TRBJ1-4 TRBV5-1 . . CASSPYPGDRTTNEKLFF TGCGCCAGCAGCCCGTACCCAGGGGACCGCACAACTAATGAAAAACTGTTTTTT
TRBJ2-3 TRBV29-1 . TRBD2 CSVHSLAGDTQYF TGCAGCGTTCACAGCCTAGCGGGAGATACGCAGTATTTT
TRBJ1-1 TRBV6-1 once . CASTGYMNTEAFF TGTGCCAGCACAGGTTACATGAACACTGAAGCTTTCTTT
TRBJ1-2 TRBV28 . TRBD1 CASSKGTGGRGGYTF TGTGCCAGCAGTAAGGGGACAGGGGGTCGGGGAGGCTACACCTTC